This T cell receptor (beta chain) was sequenced during a study of cytomegalovirus exposure and HLA in healthy donors. Study-wide context: The same platform was used for the roughly 120 validation repertoires as for the approximately 720 first-cohort repertoires, as reported in a later analysis. The study's findings and limits: There were a few CMV-associated chains whose specificity for CMV antigens was confirmed in vitro. Cytomegalovirus-associated TCR beta chains were listed, numbering around 150.

The V and J ends lost 4 bases and 3 bases respectively, with 11 bases between them. CDR3 size: 14 residues. Germline assignment: CDR1 SGHRS and CDR2 YFSETQ. In regard to this clone: Its antigen is undetermined.

The method was immunoSEQ multiplex PCR; TCRdb's version includes in-frame clones alone and lacks a portion of them. Counted here are some 170,000 clones, roughly 89% occurring once; the ten biggest clones make up approximately 1.5%. The chain uses TRBV5-1 and TRBJ2-1, with D possibly TRBD2 on 5 matching bases. The source is a woman aged 25 to 45 in good health and CMV-seronegative. The specimen was PBMCs. For the CDR3, the DNA is TGCGCCAGCAGCCCGGATACTAGCTACAATGAGCAGTTCTTC. The encoded protein is CASSPDTSYNEQFF. Variable domain in full (rest from reference TRBV5-1 and TRBJ2-1): KAGVTQTPRYLIKTRGQQVTLSCSPISGHRSVSWYQQTPGQGLQFLFEYFSETQRNKGNFPGRFSGRQFSNSRSEMNVSTLELGDSALYLCASSPDTSYNEQFFGPGTRLTVL.